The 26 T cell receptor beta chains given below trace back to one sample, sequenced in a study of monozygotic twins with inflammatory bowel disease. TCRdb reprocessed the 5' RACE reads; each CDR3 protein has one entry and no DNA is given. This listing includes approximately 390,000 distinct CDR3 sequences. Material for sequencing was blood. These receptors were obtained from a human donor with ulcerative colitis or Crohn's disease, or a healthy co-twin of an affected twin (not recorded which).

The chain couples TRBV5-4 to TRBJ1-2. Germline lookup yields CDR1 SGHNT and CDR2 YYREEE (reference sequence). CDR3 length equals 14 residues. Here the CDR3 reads CASSLDGPQVGYTF. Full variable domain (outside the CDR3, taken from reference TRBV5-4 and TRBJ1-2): ETGVTQSPTHLIKTRGQQVTLRCSSQSGHNTVSWYQQALGQGPQFIFQYYREEENGRGNFPPRFSGLQFPNYSSELNVNALELDDSALYLCASSLDGPQVGYTFGSGTRLTVV.

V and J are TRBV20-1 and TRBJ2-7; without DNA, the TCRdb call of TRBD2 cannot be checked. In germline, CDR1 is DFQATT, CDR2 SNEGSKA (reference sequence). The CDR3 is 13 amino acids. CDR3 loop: CSAQGLAVYEQYF.

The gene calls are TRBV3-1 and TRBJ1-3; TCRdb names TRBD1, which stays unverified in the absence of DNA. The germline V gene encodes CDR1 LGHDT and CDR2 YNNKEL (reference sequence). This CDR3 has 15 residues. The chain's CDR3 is CASRPGTGPGNTIYF. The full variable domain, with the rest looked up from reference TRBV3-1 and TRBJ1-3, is DTAVSQTPKYLVTQMGNDKSIKCEQNLGHDTMYWYKQDSKKFLKIMFSYNNKELIINETVPNRFSPKSPDKAHLNLHINSLELGDSAVYFCASRPGTGPGNTIYFGEGSWLTVV.

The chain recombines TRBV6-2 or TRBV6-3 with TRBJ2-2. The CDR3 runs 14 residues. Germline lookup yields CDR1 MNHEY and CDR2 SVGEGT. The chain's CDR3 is CASADFPNTGELFF.

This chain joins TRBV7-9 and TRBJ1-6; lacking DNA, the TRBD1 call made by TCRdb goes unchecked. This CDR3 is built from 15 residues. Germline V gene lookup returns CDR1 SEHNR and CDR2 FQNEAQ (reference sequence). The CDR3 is CASRNTTGPNSPLHF.

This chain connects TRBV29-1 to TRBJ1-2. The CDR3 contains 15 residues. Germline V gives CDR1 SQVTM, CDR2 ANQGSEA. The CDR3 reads CSVQIYRQAGIIYTF.

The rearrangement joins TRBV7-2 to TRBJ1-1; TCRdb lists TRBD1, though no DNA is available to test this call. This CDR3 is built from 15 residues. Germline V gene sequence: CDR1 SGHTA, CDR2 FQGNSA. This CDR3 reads CASSSRTGGTTEAFF.

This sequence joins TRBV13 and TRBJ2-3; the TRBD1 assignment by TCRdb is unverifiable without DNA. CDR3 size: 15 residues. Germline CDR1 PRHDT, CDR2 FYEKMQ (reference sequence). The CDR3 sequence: CASSLEGQITDTQYF.

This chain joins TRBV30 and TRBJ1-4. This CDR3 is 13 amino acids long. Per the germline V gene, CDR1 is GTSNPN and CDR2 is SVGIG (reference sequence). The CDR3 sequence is CAWSVGSLEKLFF.

The CDR3 spells CASSIGTQNIQYF. The V gene is TRBV10-1, the J gene TRBJ2-4. The germline gives CDR1 WNHNN, CDR2 SYGVQD (reference sequence). The CDR3 consists of 13 residues.

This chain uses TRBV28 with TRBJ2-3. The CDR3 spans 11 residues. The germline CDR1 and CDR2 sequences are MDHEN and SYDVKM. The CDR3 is CASSSIGTQYF.

CDR3 region: CASNLAGGNNEQFF. This chain connects TRBV28 to TRBJ2-1; checking the TCRdb D call of TRBD2 is not possible without DNA. This CDR3 spans 14 amino acids. Germline CDR1 and CDR2: MDHEN and SYDVKM.

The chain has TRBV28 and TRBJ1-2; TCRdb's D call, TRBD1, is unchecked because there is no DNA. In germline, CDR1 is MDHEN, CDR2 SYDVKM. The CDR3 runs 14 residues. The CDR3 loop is CASRSGHIGAGYTF.

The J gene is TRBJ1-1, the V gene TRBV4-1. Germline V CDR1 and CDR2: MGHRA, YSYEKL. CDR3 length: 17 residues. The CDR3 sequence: CASSQESGGLGGTEAFF.

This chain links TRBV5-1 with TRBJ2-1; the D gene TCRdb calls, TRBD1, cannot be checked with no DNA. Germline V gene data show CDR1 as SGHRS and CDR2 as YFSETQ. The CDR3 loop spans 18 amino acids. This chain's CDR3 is CASSYPKTGASSYNEQFF. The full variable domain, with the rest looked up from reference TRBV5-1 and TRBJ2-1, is KAGVTQTPRYLIKTRGQQVTLSCSPISGHRSVSWYQQTPGQGLQFLFEYFSETQRNKGNFPGRFSGRQFSNSRSEMNVSTLELGDSALYLCASSYPKTGASSYNEQFFGPGTRLTVL.

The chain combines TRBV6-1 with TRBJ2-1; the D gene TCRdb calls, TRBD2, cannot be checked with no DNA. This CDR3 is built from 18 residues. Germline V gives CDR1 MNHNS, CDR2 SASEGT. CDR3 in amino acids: CASSLGVAGEGVYNEQFF.

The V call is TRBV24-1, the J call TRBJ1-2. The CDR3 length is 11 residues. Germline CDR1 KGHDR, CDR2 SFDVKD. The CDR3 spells CATSDLWGYTF.

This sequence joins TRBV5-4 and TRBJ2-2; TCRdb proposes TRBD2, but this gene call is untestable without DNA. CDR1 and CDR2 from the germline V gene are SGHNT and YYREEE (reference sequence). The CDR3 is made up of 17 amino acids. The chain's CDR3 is CASSPPGLATNTGELFF.

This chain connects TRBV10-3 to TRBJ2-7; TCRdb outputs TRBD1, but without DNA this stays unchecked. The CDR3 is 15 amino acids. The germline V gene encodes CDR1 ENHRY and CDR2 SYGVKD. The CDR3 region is CAISEWAGGINEQYF.

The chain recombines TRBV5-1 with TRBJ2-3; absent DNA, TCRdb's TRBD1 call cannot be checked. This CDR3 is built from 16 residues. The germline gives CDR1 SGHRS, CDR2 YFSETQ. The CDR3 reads CASSPLQGVGTDTQYF. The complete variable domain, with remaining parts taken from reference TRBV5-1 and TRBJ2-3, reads KAGVTQTPRYLIKTRGQQVTLSCSPISGHRSVSWYQQTPGQGLQFLFEYFSETQRNKGNFPGRFSGRQFSNSRSEMNVSTLELGDSALYLCASSPLQGVGTDTQYFGPGTRLTVL.

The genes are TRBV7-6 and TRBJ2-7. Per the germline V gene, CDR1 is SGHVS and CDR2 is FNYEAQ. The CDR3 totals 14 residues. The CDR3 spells CASSLGGRRYEQYF.

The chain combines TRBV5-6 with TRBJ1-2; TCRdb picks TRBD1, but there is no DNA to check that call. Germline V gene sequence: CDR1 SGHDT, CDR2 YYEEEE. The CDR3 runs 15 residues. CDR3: CASSDDLGTDYGYTF.

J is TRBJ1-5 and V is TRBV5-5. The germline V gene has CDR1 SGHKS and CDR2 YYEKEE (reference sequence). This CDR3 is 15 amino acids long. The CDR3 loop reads CASSLLWGSNQPQHF.

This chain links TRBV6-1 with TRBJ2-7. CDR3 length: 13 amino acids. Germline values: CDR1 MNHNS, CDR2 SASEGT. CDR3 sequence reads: CASNRIGPYEQYF.

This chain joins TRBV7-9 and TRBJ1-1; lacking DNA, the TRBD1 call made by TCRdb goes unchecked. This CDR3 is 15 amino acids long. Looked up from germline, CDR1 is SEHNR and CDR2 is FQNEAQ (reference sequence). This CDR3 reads CASSPDRTLNTEAFF.

The CDR3 is CASSLPGEAREQYF. This rearrangement joins TRBV5-4 to TRBJ2-7; TCRdb's D call of TRBD2 is untestable without DNA. The CDR3 contains 14 residues. CDR1 SGHNT and CDR2 YYREEE come from the germline V gene (reference sequence).